Below, 28 T cell receptor beta chains from the same sample are listed, as sequenced in a study of blood T cells in healthy people across ages. Primers used in a second PCR of about 6 to 11 cycles were a sample-barcoded 5' primer and a J-beta primer mix. TCRdb re-called the 5' RACE reads with MiXCR, one entry per CDR3 protein. Of fewer than 2,000,000 distinct CDR3 sequences listed, about two fifths are singletons. Sequencing was done on a sample of blood. The receptors stem from a human donor in good health.

The rearrangement joins TRBV4-3 to TRBJ2-1; 8 bases agree with TRBD1. The CDR3 contains 14 residues. The germline V gene encodes CDR1 LGHNA and CDR2 YSLEER. V was pared by 6 bases and J by 6 bases, with 7 bases of the junction left unmatched. CDR3 nucleotide sequence: TGCGCCAGCAGTCGACAGGGGAACCCCAATGAGCAGTTCTTC. The encoded protein is CASSRQGNPNEQFF.

The chain joins TRBV6-2 or TRBV6-3 to TRBJ2-1; no firm D call. The CDR3 is made up of 17 amino acids. The V end was cut by 0 bases, the J end by 4 bases, with 16 bases between. Germline CDR1 reads MNHEY; CDR2 reads SVGEGT. The CDR3 sequence: CASSYSPSSVEYNEQFF. In nucleotides, the CDR3 is TGTGCCAGCAGTTACTCTCCTTCGTCGGTAGAATACAATGAGCAGTTCTTC.

This clonotype was picked up a small number of times. CDR3 residues: CASSHSGTTQETQYF. CDR3 in DNA: TGTGCCAGCAGCCATTCAGGGACTACCCAAGAGACCCAGTACTTC. The chain employs TRBV9 and TRBJ2-5; TRBD2 aligns across 7 bases. Unmatched junction bases numbered 7, after V lost 4 bases and J lost 1 base. This CDR3 has 15 amino acids. Germline CDR1 reads SGDLS; CDR2 reads YYNGEE.

This clonotype was seen a few times. The rearrangement links TRBV10-3 to TRBJ2-7; TRBD2 matches at 10 bases. After removal of 2 bases from V and 2 bases from J, the junction contained 3 bases not matched to a gene. Germline V gene data show CDR1 as ENHRY and CDR2 as SYGVKD. This CDR3 comprises 15 residues. DNA of the CDR3: TGTGCCATCAGTGAGCAGCGGGGGGGACCCTACGAGCAGTACTTC. It encodes CAISEQRGGPYEQYF.

This clonotype has a handful of counts. This chain links TRBV18 with TRBJ2-1; D is unclear. Deletions cut 4 bases from V and 0 bases from J, with 7 bases between. Germline-derived CDR1 and CDR2 are KGHSH and LQKENI. CDR3 length: 14 residues. CDR3 region: CASSLSNSYNEQFF. CDR3 bases: TGTGCCAGCTCACTCTCGAACTCCTACAATGAGCAGTTCTTC.

The chain carries TRBV20-1 and TRBJ2-1; D may be TRBD2 (5 bases). With 7 bases removed from V and 0 bases from J, the gap between germline ends came to 10 bases. This CDR3 has 13 amino acids. Germline-derived CDR1 and CDR2 are DFQATT and SNEGSKA (reference sequence). CDR3 sequence reads: CSGTGDSYNEQFF. The CDR3 region has the DNA TGCAGTGGTACCGGGGACTCCTACAATGAGCAGTTCTTC.

This chain connects TRBV10-3 to TRBJ2-7; tentatively, D is TRBD1 or TRBD2 (5 bases each). CDR3 length: 14 residues. Germline V gene lookup returns CDR1 ENHRY and CDR2 SYGVKD. V lost 10 bases and J 0 bases, leaving 16 bases between the germline ends. CDR3 sequence: CATRLGVGSYEQYF. In DNA form, the CDR3 reads TGTGCCACCCGGTTGGGGGTCGGCTCCTACGAGCAGTACTTC.

The chain combines TRBV18 with TRBJ2-1, with D perhaps TRBD1 (6 bases). Deletions cut 3 bases from V and 14 bases from J, with 23 bases between. The length of the CDR3 is 15 residues. CDR1 and CDR2 (germline): KGHSH, LQKENI. The CDR3 DNA reads as TGTGCCAGCTCACCCTCCCAGGGCGCCCTGACAGGAGAGTTCTTC. Its protein product is CASSPSQGALTGEFF.

This clonotype was observed a handful of times. One junction end disagrees with the germline gene, perhaps due to a read error. The gene calls are TRBV4-2 and TRBJ2-7, with D possibly being TRBD1 (5 bases). The CDR3 is 14 residues long. Germline-derived CDR1 and CDR2 are LGHNA and YNFKEQ. In DNA, the CDR3 is TGTGCCAGCAGCCCGAGTCAGGGATCCTGCGAGCAGTACTTC. Amino acid sequence: CASSPSQGSCEQYF.

V gene TRBV7-9 combines with J gene TRBJ2-1; 8 bases are a match to TRBD2. The CDR3 consists of 15 residues. With 2 bases clipped from V and 12 bases from J, the junction kept 12 bases outside the gene matches. The germline V gene has CDR1 SEHNR and CDR2 FQNEAQ (reference sequence). CDR3 DNA sequence: TGTGCCAGCAGCTTATTAGCCGGGGGGGCCTATGGGCAGTTCTTC. Protein: CASSLLAGGAYGQFF. The full variable domain, completed using reference TRBV7-9 and TRBJ2-1, is DTGVSQNPRHKITKRGQNVTFRCDPISEHNRLYWYRQTLGQGPEFLTYFQNEAQLEKSRLLSDRFSAERPKGSFSTLEIQRTEQGDSAMYLCASSLLAGGAYGQFFGPGTRLTVL.

The rearrangement joins TRBV6-2 or TRBV6-3 to TRBJ2-1, with D possibly being TRBD2 (5 bases). Germline CDR1 is MNHEY and CDR2 is SVGEGT. V lost 7 bases to trimming and J lost 0 bases, with 7 bases between them. The CDR3 sequence is 13 residues long. In DNA, the CDR3 is TGTGCCAGCAAGGGAGACTCCTACAATGAGCAGTTCTTC. Protein: CASKGDSYNEQFF.

V is TRBV19 and J is TRBJ2-1; TRBD2 matches at 10 bases. The CDR3 is made up of 17 amino acids. Trimming removed 11 bases from V and 4 bases from J; junction bases left unmatched: 17. The V gene's germline CDR1 is LNHDA and CDR2 SQIVND (reference sequence). For the CDR3, the DNA is TGTGCCTCCCGGGGTAGCGGGGGGCCTCGAACGTACAATGAGCAGTTCTTC. Amino acid sequence: CASRGSGGPRTYNEQFF. Full variable domain (outside the CDR3, taken from reference TRBV19 and TRBJ2-1): DGGITQSPKYLFRKEGQNVTLSCEQNLNHDAMYWYRQDPGQGLRLIYYSQIVNDFQKGDIAEGYSVSREKKESFPLTVTSAQKNPTAFYLCASRGSGGPRTYNEQFFGPGTRLTVL.

The table lists this clonotype with a few counts. The chain has TRBV6-4 and TRBJ1-6; TRBD1 might be the D (5 bases). Trimming stripped 4 bases from V and 9 bases from J, with 16 bases between. Germline lookup yields CDR1 MRHNA and CDR2 SNTAGT. CDR3 length: 15 residues. This CDR3 reads CASSVQGQTGSPLHF. DNA for the CDR3: TGTGCCAGCAGTGTTCAAGGACAAACGGGTTCACCCCTCCACTTT.

The chain couples TRBV4-3 to TRBJ2-1, with 9 bases that match TRBD2. Germline loops: CDR1 LGHNA, CDR2 YSLEER. The J segment lost 11 bases and the V segment lost 0 bases, leaving 20 bases of the junction unmatched. The CDR3 is 19 residues long. The CDR3 region has the DNA TGCGCCAGCAGCCAAGAGTCGGGCAGCGGGGGGCTCCGCGATAACAAGCAGTTCTTC. Translating gives CASSQESGSGGLRDNKQFF.

DNA of the CDR3: TGTGCCATCAGTATTCAAAAGGGACAGGGGGTGACAGATACGCAGTATTTT. This sequence encodes CAISIQKGQGVTDTQYF. V gene TRBV10-3 combines with J gene TRBJ2-3, with TRBD1 matching over 11 bases. J lost 3 bases, V lost 5 bases, and 10 bases had no gene match. This CDR3 spans 17 amino acids. Germline values: CDR1 ENHRY, CDR2 SYGVKD.

This clonotype was seen a few times. One junction end disagrees with the germline gene, perhaps due to a read error. This chain uses TRBV7-3 with TRBJ2-1, with TRBD1 identical over 7 bases. Germline-derived CDR1 and CDR2 are SGHTA and FQGTGA. There are 16 residues in the CDR3. For the CDR3, the DNA is TGTGCCGGCAGCTCCAAACAGGGGTTAGCCTACAATGAGCAGTTCTTC. Its translation is CAGSSKQGLAYNEQFF.

The rearrangement links TRBV11-3 to TRBJ2-3, with 7 bases fitting TRBD2. The J segment lost 7 bases and the V segment lost 1 base, leaving 5 bases of the junction unmatched. CDR3 length: 14 residues. CDR1 is SGHNT and CDR2 is YENEEA in the germline V gene. CDR3 in amino acids: CASSLAGGSNTQYF. CDR3 nucleotide sequence: TGTGCCAGCAGCTTAGCGGGGGGAAGCAATACGCAGTATTTT.

V usage is TRBV28 and J usage is TRBJ1-2; 11 bases agree with TRBD1. The CDR3 is made up of 16 amino acids. Germline V gives CDR1 MDHEN, CDR2 SYDVKM. V shed 2 bases, J shed 5 bases, and the junction held 7 bases outside the gene matches. The CDR3 bases are TGTGCCAGCAGTTTACTTGGACAGGGGGCATGGTATGGCTACACCTTC. Encoded protein: CASSLLGQGAWYGYTF.

J is TRBJ1-5 and V is TRBV7-2, with 9 bases aligning to TRBD1. V gave up 5 bases and J gave up 11 bases; unmatched junction bases: 16. Germline-derived CDR1 and CDR2 are SGHTA and FQGNSA. This CDR3 region has 16 residues. This chain's CDR3 is CASSADDRGFRRAQHF. CDR3 sequence (DNA): TGTGCCAGCAGCGCCGACGACAGGGGGTTTAGGAGAGCCCAGCATTTT.

This clonotype came up a few times. The chain links TRBV7-9 to TRBJ1-5; no clear D. CDR1 and CDR2 from the germline V gene are SEHNR and FQNEAQ (reference sequence). The ends were cut back, 5 bases at V and 3 bases at J, with 17 bases in the middle. CDR3 length: 16 amino acids. The CDR3: CASSTYDGPLNQPQHF. The CDR3, as DNA: TGTGCCAGCAGCACCTACGACGGTCCCCTCAATCAGCCCCAGCATTTT. Together with reference TRBV7-9 and TRBJ1-5, the CDR3 gives the full variable domain: DTGVSQNPRHKITKRGQNVTFRCDPISEHNRLYWYRQTLGQGPEFLTYFQNEAQLEKSRLLSDRFSAERPKGSFSTLEIQRTEQGDSAMYLCASSTYDGPLNQPQHFGDGTRLSIL.

The V and J genes are TRBV9 and TRBJ1-6; D gene unclear. This CDR3 comprises 13 residues. Trimming stripped 0 bases from V and 10 bases from J, with 8 bases between. CDR1 is SGDLS and CDR2 is YYNGEE in the germline V gene. The CDR3 spells CASSVETSSPLHF. CDR3 bases: TGTGCCAGCAGCGTAGAGACCAGCTCACCCCTCCACTTT.

The chain couples TRBV4-1 to TRBJ2-7; 8 nucleotides match TRBD2. CDR3 length: 14 residues. With 4 bases clipped from V and 3 bases from J, the junction kept 5 bases outside the gene matches. Germline V gives CDR1 MGHRA, CDR2 YSYEKL. The chain's CDR3 is CASSPGTRVYEQYF. CDR3 nucleotide sequence: TGCGCCAGCAGCCCTGGGACTAGGGTCTACGAGCAGTACTTC.

The J gene is TRBJ2-3, the V gene TRBV28; 10 positions agree with TRBD1. The CDR3 totals 18 residues. Per germline, CDR1 MDHEN and CDR2 SYDVKM. With V trimmed by 2 bases and J by 4 bases, 12 bases remained unmatched. The CDR3 coding sequence is TGTGCCAGCAGTTTAGGCTCCCGGGACAGGGGCGATGCAGATACGCAGTATTTT. It specifies CASSLGSRDRGDADTQYF.

This clonotype has just a few counts. The chain employs TRBV9 and TRBJ2-7; TRBD2 matches 14 bases. The V gene's germline CDR1 is SGDLS and CDR2 YYNGEE. CDR3 length: 15 amino acids. The V and J ends lost 3 bases and 7 bases, in that order; junction bases with no gene match: 6. The CDR3 reads CASSETSGGAQEQYF. The CDR3 DNA is TGTGCCAGCAGCGAGACTAGCGGGGGGGCTCAGGAGCAGTACTTC.

This clonotype was detected a few times. The chain joins TRBV28 to TRBJ2-1; D possibly corresponds to TRBD1 (6 bases). With 6 bases removed from V and 4 bases from J, the gap between germline ends came to 16 bases. Germline assignment: CDR1 MDHEN and CDR2 SYDVKM. The CDR3 runs 15 residues. DNA of the CDR3: TGTGCCAGCAGCTCCGAGGGGGTCTGGTACAATGAGCAGTTCTTC. Protein: CASSSEGVWYNEQFF.

This clonotype was seen a handful of times. V and J are TRBV7-6 and TRBJ2-3; no clear D gene. The CDR3 length is 15 residues. Per germline, CDR1 SGHVS and CDR2 FNYEAQ. The V end was cut by 0 bases, the J end by 0 bases, with 7 bases between. As DNA, the CDR3 is TGTGCCAGCAGCTTAGCCCCCTTTAGCACAGATACGCAGTATTTT. Protein sequence: CASSLAPFSTDTQYF. The full variable domain, with the rest looked up from reference TRBV7-6 and TRBJ2-3, is GAGVSQSPRYKVTKRGQDVALRCDPISGHVSLYWYRQALGQGPEFLTYFNYEAQQDKSGLPNDRFSAERPEGSISTLTIQRTEQRDSAMYRCASSLAPFSTDTQYFGPGTRLTVL.

This clonotype has only a few counts. This chain connects TRBV9 to TRBJ2-3; D remains unclear. V was shortened by 0 bases and J by 1 base, with 6 bases between the two germline ends. In germline, CDR1 is SGDLS, CDR2 YYNGEE. The CDR3 totals 14 residues. CDR3 region: CASSVDAGTDTQYF. The CDR3 coding sequence is TGTGCCAGCAGCGTAGACGCAGGCACAGATACGCAGTATTTT.

Regarding this clonotype: The junction and the germline gene differ at one end; a read error may be behind it. This chain uses TRBV4-1 with TRBJ1-1; D gene uncertain. Germline V CDR1 and CDR2: MGHRA, YSYEKL. The CDR3 spans 13 residues. CDR3 coding DNA: TGCGCCGGCAGCCAAGCAGTGAACACTGAAGCTTTCTTT. This translates into CAGSQAVNTEAFF.